This T cell receptor (beta chain) was observed in a study of blood T cell repertoires in COVID-19. Study details: Spain, Italy and the United States supplied samples that represented acute and convalescent COVID-19. Sample material is recorded as cDNA or gDNA derived from T cells, B-cell-depleted T cells, or PBMCs.

Germline CDR1 MDHEN, CDR2 SYDVKM. Trimming took 1 base from V and 3 from J, leaving 4 bases between them. This CDR3 spans 12 amino acids. Original handling: Counts of nucleated cells, estimated from reference gene primer amplification, were obtained. Profiled with immunoSEQ multiplex PCR; TCRdb holds only in-frame clones, not every one. V, J and clone size derive from that table, while D and trimming were established from the DNA sequence. The sample lists roughly 100,000 clones; approximately 72% were seen once. The clonotype was recovered from a woman aged 70-85 years with acute or convalescent COVID-19. Sequencing used peripheral blood. The V call is TRBV28, the J call TRBJ2-7; the D is unclear. CDR3 sequence: CASSLYIYEQYF. CDR3 DNA: TGTGCCAGCAGTTTATATATCTACGAGCAGTACTTC. Filled out from reference TRBV28 and TRBJ2-7, the complete variable domain reads DVKVTQSSRYLVKRTGEKVFLECVQDMDHENMFWYRQDPGLGLRLIYFSYDVKMKEKGDIPEGYSVSREKKERFSLILESASTNQTSMYLCASSLYIYEQYFGPGTRLTVT.